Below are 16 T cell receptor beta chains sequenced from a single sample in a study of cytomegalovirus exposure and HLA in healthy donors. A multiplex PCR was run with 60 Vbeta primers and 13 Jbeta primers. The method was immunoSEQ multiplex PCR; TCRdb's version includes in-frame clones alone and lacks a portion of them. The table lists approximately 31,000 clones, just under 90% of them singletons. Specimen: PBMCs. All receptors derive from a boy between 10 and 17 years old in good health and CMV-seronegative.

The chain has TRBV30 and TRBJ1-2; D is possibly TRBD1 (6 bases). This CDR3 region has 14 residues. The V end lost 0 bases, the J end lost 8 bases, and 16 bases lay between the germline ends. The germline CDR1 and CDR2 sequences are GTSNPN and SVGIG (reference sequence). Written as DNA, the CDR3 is TGTGCCTGGAGTGTAAGAGGTACAGGGAACGGCTACACCTTC. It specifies CAWSVRGTGNGYTF.

The CDR3 here is CASSLGTGDEQYF. The CDR3 nucleotides read TGTGCCAGCTCACTCGGGACAGGGGATGAGCAGTACTTC. The V gene is TRBV18, the J gene TRBJ2-7, with TRBD1 matching 10 bases. Germline CDR1 is KGHSH and CDR2 is LQKENI. J gave up 7 bases and V 4 bases, and 4 bases lay outside the gene matches. This CDR3 is 13 amino acids long.

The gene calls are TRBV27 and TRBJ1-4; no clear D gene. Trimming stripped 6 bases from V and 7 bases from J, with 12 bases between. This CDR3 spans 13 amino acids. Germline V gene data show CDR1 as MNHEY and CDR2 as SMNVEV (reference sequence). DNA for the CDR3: TGTGCCAGCAGACTCGATAATGGTGAAAAACTGTTTTTT. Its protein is CASRLDNGEKLFF.

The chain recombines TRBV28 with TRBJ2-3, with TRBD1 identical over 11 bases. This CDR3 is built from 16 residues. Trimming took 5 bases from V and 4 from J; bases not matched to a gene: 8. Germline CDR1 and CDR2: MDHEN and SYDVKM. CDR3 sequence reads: CASSPPGQGGSDTQYF. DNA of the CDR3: TGTGCCAGCAGTCCTCCGGGACAGGGGGGATCAGATACGCAGTATTTT.

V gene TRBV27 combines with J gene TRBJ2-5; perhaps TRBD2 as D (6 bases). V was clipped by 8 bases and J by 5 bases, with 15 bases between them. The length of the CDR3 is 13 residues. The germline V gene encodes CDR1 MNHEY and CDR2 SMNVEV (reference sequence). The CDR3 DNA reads TGTGCCAGCGGACTATCAGAGGGGGAGACCCAGTACTTC. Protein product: CASGLSEGETQYF.

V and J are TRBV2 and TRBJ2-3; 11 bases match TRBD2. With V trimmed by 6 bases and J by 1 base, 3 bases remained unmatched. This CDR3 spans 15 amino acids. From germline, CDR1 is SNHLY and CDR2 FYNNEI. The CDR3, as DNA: TGTGCCAGCAGGTTACTAGCGGGGGGCACAGATACGCAGTATTTT. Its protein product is CASRLLAGGTDTQYF.

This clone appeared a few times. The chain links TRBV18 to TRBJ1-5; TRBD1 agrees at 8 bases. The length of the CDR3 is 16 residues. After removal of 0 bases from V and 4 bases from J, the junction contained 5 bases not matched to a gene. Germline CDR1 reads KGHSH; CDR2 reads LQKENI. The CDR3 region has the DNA TGTGCCAGCTCACCACCGAAAACAGGGGGGAATCAGCCCCAGCATTTT. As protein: CASSPPKTGGNQPQHF. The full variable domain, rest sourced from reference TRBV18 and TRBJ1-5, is NAGVMQNPRHLVRRRGQEARLRCSPMKGHSHVYWYRQLPEEGLKFMVYLQKENIIDESGMPKERFSAEFPKEGPSILRIQQVVRGDSAAYFCASSPPKTGGNQPQHFGDGTRLSIL.

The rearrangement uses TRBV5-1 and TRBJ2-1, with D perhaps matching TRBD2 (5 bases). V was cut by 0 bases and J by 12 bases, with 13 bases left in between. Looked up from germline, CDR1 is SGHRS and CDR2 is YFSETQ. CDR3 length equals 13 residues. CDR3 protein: CASSLAVGGGQFF. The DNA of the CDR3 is TGCGCCAGCAGCTTGGCGGTCGGAGGCGGGCAGTTCTTC.

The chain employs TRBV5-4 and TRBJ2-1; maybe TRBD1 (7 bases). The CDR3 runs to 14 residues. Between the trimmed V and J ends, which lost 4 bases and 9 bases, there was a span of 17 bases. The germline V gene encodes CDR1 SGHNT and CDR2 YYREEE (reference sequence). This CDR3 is CASSHMRQGGEQFF. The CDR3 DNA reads TGTGCCAGCAGCCACATGAGACAGGGAGGTGAGCAGTTCTTC.

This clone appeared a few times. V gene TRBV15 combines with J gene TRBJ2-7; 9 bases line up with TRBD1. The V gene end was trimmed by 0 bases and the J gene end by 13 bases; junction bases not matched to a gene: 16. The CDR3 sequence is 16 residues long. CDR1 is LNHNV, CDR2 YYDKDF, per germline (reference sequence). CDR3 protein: CATSREPTGTGPLAYF. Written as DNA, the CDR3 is TGTGCCACCAGCAGAGAACCAACCGGGACAGGGCCCCTCGCTTACTTC. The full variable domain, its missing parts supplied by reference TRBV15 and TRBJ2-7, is DAMVIQNPRYQVTQFGKPVTLSCSQTLNHNVMYWYQQKSSQAPKLLFHYYDKDFNNEADTPDNFQSRRPNTSFCFLDIRSPGLGDTAMYLCATSREPTGTGPLAYFGPGTRLTVT.

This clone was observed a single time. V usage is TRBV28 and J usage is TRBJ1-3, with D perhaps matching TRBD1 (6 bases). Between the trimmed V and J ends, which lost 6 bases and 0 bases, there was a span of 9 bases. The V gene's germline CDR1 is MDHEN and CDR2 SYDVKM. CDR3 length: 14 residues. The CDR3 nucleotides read TGTGCCAGCAGCCAACAGGGCTCTGGAAACACCATATATTTT. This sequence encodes CASSQQGSGNTIYF.

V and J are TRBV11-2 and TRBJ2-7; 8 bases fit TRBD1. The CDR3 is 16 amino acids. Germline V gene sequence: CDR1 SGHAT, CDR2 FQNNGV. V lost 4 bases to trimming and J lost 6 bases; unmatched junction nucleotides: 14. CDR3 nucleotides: TGTGCCAGCAGCTACAGGACGGACAGGGTTATGGTCGAGCAGTACTTC. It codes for CASSYRTDRVMVEQYF.

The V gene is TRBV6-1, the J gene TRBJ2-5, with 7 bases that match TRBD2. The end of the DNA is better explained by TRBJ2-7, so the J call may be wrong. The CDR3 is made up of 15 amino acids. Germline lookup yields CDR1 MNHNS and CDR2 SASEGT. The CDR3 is CASTREGGFSYEQYF. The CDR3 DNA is TGTGCCAGCACCCGAGAGGGAGGGTTCTCCTACGAGCAGTACTTC.

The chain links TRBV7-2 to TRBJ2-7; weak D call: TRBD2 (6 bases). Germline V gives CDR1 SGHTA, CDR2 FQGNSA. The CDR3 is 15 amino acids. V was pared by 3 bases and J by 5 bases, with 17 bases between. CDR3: CASSFGAGRINEQYF. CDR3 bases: TGTGCCAGCAGCTTCGGGGCAGGGAGGATCAACGAGCAGTACTTC. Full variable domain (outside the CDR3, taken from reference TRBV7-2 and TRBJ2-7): GAGVSQSPSNKVTEKGKDVELRCDPISGHTALYWYRQSLGQGLEFLIYFQGNSAPDKSGLPSDRFSAERTGGSVSTLTIQRTQQEDSAVYLCASSFGAGRINEQYFGPGTRLTVT.

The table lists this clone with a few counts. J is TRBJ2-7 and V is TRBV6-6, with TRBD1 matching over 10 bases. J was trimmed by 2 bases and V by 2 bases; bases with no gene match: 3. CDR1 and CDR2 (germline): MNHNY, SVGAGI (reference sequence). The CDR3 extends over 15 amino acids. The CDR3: CASSYTGTGAYEQYF. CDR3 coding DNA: TGTGCCAGCAGTTACACTGGGACAGGGGCCTACGAGCAGTACTTC.

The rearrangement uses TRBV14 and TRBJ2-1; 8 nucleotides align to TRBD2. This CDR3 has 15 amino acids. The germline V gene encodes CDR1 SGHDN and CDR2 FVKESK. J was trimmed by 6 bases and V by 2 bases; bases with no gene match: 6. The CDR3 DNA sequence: TGTGCCAGCAGCCAAAGGCGGGGGGAGGCCAATGAGCAGTTCTTC. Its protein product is CASSQRRGEANEQFF.